This TCR beta chain is from a study of identical twins. One entry per CDR3 protein results from TCRdb running MiXCR on the 5' RACE reads. The table records hundreds of thousands of distinct CDR3 sequences, around 21% of them present only once. Deletions cut 8 bases from V and 5 bases from J, with 16 bases between. The CDR3 sequence is 13 residues long. This sample was also put to use in a study of T cells expressing NK-cell markers. As that study records: Anti-gamma-delta TCR antibody use in several experiments restricted sorting to alpha-beta TCR T cells. In a few donors, these clonotypes also led the CD3+CD56-NKG2C+ fraction.

The sequence was obtained from a woman between 18 and 29 years old in good health. The V gene is TRBV12-3 or TRBV12-4, the J gene TRBJ2-7; D remains unclear. Sequences were obtained from PBMCs. The CDR3, as DNA: TGTGCCAGCCGAAACTCCCCTGCGCACGAGCAGTACTTC. Protein sequence: CASRNSPAHEQYF.